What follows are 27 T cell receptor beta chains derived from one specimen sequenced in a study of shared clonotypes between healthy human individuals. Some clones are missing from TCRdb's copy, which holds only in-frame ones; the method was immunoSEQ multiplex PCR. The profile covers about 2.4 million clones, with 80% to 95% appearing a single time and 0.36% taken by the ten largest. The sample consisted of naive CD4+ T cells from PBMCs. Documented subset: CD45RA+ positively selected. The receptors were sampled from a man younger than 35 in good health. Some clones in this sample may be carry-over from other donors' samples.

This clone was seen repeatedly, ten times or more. The CDR3 DNA reads TGTGCCAGCAGCTTAGAATGGACCCCACAGAGGCCACCGGGTGATACGCAGTATTTT. This gives the protein CASSLEWTPQRPPGDTQYF. This chain joins TRBV7-8 and TRBJ2-3; no definite D call. Germline CDR1 SGHVS, CDR2 FQNEAQ. V lost 1 base and J lost 6, with 26 bases in between. This CDR3 is 19 amino acids long.

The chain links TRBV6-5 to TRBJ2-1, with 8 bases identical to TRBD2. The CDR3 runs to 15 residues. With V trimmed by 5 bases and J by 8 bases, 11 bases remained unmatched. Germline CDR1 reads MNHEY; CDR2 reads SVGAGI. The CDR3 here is CASSTRAGGRDEQFF. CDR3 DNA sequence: TGTGCCAGCAGTACTAGGGCGGGAGGACGGGATGAGCAGTTCTTC.

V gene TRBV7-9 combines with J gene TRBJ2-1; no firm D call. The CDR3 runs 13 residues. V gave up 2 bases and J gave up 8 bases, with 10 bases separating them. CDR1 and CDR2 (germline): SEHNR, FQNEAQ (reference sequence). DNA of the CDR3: TGTGCCAGCAGCTTAAGGGTCCACGATGAGCAGTTCTTC. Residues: CASSLRVHDEQFF.

Here the CDR3 reads CASSLEPVLSGNTIYF. The CDR3 DNA reads TGTGCCAGCAGCTTAGAGCCTGTCCTTTCTGGAAACACCATATATTTT. The gene calls are TRBV7-2 and TRBJ1-3; D is uncertain. Between the trimmed V and J ends, which lost 1 base and 1 base, there was a span of 11 bases. In germline, CDR1 is SGHTA, CDR2 FQGNSA. The CDR3 length is 16 residues. The full variable domain, rest sourced from reference TRBV7-2 and TRBJ1-3, is GAGVSQSPSNKVTEKGKDVELRCDPISGHTALYWYRQSLGQGLEFLIYFQGNSAPDKSGLPSDRFSAERTGGSVSTLTIQRTQQEDSAVYLCASSLEPVLSGNTIYFGEGSWLTVV.

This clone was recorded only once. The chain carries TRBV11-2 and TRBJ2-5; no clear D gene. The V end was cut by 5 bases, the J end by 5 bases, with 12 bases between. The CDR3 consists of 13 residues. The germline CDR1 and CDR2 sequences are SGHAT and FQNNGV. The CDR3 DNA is TGTGCCAGCAGCCCTATGAGTCGGGAGACCCAGTACTTC. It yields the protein CASSPMSRETQYF.

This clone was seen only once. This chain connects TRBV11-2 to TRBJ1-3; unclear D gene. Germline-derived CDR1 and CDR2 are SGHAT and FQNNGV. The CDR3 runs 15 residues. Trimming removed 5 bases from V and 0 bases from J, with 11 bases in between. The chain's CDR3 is CASSPTASSGNTIYF. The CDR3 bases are TGTGCCAGCAGCCCGACTGCTAGCTCTGGAAACACCATATATTTT.

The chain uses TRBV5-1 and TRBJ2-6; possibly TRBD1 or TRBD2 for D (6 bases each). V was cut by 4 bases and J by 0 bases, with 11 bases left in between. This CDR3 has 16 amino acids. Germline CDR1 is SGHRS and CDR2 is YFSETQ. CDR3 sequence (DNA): TGCGCCAGCAGCCTGGGGGGCCCCTCTGGGGCCAACGTCCTGACTTTC. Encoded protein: CASSLGGPSGANVLTF.

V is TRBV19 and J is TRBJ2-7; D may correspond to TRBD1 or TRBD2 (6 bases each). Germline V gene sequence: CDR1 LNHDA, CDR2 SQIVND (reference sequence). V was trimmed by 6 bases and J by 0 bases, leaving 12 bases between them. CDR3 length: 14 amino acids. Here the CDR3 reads CASRVRGDSYEQYF. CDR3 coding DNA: TGTGCCAGTAGGGTTAGGGGGGACTCCTACGAGCAGTACTTC.

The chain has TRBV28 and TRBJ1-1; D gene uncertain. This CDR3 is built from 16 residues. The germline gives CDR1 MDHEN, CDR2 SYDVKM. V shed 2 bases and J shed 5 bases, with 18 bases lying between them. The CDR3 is CASSLIVADPRTEAFF. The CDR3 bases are TGTGCCAGCAGTTTAATAGTCGCGGACCCCCGAACTGAAGCTTTCTTT.

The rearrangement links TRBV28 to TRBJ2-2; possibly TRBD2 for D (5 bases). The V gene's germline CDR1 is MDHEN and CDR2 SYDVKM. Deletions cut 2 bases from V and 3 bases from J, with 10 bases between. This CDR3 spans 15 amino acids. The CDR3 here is CASSLRRRDTGELFF. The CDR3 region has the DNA TGTGCCAGCAGTTTACGTAGGCGGGACACCGGGGAGCTGTTTTTT.

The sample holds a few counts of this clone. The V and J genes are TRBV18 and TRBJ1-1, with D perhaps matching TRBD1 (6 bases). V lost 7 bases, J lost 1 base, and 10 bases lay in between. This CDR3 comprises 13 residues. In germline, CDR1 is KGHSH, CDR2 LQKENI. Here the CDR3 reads CASYPDRNTEAFF. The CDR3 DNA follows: TGTGCCAGCTACCCGGACAGGAACACTGAAGCTTTCTTT. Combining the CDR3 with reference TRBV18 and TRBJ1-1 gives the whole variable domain NAGVMQNPRHLVRRRGQEARLRCSPMKGHSHVYWYRQLPEEGLKFMVYLQKENIIDESGMPKERFSAEFPKEGPSILRIQQVVRGDSAAYFCASYPDRNTEAFFGQGTRLTVV.

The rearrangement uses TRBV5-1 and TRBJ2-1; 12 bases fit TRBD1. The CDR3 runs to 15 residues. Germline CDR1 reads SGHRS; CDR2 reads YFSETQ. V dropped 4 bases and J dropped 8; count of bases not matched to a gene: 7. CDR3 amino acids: CASSGGTGGMYEQFF. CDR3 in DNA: TGCGCCAGCAGCGGCGGGACAGGGGGCATGTATGAGCAGTTCTTC.

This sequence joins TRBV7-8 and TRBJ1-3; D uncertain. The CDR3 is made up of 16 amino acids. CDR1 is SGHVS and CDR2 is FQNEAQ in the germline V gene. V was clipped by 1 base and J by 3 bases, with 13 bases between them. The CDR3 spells CASSLVWVADGNTIYF. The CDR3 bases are TGTGCCAGCAGCTTAGTATGGGTGGCGGATGGAAACACCATATATTTT.

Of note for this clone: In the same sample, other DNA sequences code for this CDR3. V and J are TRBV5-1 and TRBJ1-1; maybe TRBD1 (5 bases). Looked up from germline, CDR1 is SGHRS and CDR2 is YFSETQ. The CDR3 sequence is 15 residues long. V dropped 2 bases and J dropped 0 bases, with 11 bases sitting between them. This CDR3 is CASSFTGPLNTEAFF. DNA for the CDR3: TGCGCCAGCAGCTTTACGGGACCCTTGAACACTGAAGCTTTCTTT.

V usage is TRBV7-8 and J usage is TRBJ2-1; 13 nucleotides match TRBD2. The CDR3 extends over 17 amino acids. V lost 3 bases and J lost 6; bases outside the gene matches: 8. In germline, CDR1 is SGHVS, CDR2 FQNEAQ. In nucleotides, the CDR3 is TGTGCCAGCAGCTTGAGGACTAGCGGGAGTTATGGCAATGAGCAGTTCTTC. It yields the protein CASSLRTSGSYGNEQFF.

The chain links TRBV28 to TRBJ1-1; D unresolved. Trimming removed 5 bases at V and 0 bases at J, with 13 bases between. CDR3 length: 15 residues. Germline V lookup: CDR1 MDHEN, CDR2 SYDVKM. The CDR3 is CASSPDRRVNTEAFF. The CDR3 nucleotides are TGTGCCAGCAGTCCCGACCGGAGGGTGAACACTGAAGCTTTCTTT.

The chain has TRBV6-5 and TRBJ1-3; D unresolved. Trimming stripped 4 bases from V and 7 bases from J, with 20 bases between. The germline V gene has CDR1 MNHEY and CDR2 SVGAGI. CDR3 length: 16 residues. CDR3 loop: CASSSHSPPSRNTIYF. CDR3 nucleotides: TGTGCCAGCAGTTCGCACAGCCCCCCGTCCCGGAACACCATATATTTT.

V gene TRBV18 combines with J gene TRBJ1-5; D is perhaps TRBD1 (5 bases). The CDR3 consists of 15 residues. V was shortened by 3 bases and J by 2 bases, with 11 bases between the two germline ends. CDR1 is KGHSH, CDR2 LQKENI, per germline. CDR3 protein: CASSPSRDRNQPQHF. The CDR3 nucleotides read TGTGCCAGCTCACCTTCCAGGGATCGCAATCAGCCCCAGCATTTT.

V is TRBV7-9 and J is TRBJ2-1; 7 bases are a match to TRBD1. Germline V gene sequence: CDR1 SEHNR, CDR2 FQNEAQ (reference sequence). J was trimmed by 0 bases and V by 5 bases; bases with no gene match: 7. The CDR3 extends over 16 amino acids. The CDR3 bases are TGTGCCAGCAGCCGTAACCAGGGGGTCTCCTACAATGAGCAGTTCTTC. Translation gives CASSRNQGVSYNEQFF.

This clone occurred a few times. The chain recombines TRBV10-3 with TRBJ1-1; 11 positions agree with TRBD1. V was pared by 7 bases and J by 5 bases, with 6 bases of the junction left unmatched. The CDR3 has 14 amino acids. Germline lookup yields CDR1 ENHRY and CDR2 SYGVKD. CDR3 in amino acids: CAITRGQGATEAFF. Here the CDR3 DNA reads TGTGCCATCACCCGCGGACAGGGGGCAACTGAAGCTTTCTTT.

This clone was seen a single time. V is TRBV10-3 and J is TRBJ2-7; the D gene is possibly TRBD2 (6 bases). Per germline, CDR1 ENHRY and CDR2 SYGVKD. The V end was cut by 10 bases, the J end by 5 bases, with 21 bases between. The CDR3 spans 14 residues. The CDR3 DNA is TGTGCCACCCGCCCCGGCGCGGGCGGGGACGAGCAGTACTTC. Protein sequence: CATRPGAGGDEQYF.

The chain's CDR3 is CASSSVGIGETQYF. The CDR3 nucleotides are TGTGCCAGCAGCTCGGTCGGGATTGGGGAGACCCAGTACTTC. The chain combines TRBV5-6 with TRBJ2-5; possible D gene TRBD2, 5 bases. The ends were cut back, 3 bases at V and 5 bases at J, with 14 bases in the middle. Germline V gene lookup returns CDR1 SGHDT and CDR2 YYEEEE. This CDR3 has 14 amino acids.

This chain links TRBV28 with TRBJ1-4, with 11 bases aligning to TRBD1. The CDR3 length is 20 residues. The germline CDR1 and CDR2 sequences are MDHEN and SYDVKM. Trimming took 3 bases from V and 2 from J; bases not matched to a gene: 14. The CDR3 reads CASSFLRNGQGARTNEKLFF. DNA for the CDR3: TGTGCCAGCAGTTTTTTACGCAACGGACAGGGGGCTCGGACTAATGAAAAACTGTTTTTT.

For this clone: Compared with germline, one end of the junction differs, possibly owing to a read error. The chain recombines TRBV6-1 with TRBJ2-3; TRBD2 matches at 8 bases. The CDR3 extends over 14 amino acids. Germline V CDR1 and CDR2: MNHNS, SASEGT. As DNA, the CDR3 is TGTGCCAGCAGTAAAGCGGGAGGCACAGATACGCAGTATTTT. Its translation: CASSKAGGTDTQYF.

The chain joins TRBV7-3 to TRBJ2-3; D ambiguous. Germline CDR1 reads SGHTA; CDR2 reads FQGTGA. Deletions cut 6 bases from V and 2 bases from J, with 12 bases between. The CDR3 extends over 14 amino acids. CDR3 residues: CASRGPGPTDTQYF. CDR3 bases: TGTGCCAGCAGGGGCCCTGGACCCACAGATACGCAGTATTTT. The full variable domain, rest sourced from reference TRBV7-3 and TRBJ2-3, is GAGVSQTPSNKVTEKGKYVELRCDPISGHTALYWYRQSLGQGPEFLIYFQGTGAADDSGLPNDRFFAVRPEGSVSTLKIQRTERGDSAVYLCASRGPGPTDTQYFGPGTRLTVL.

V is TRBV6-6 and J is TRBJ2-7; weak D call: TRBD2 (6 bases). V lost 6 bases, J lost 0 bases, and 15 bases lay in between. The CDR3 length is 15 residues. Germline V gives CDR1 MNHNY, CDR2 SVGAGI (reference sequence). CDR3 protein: CASSPRGSISYEQYF. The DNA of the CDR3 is TGTGCCAGCAGCCCCCGGGGGTCCATCTCCTACGAGCAGTACTTC.

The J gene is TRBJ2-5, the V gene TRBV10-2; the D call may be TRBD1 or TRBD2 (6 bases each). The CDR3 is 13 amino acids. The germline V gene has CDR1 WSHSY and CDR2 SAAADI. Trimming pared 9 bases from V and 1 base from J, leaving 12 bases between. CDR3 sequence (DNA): TGCGCCAGGAGCCGGGGGCCCCAAGAGACCCAGTACTTC. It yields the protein CARSRGPQETQYF.